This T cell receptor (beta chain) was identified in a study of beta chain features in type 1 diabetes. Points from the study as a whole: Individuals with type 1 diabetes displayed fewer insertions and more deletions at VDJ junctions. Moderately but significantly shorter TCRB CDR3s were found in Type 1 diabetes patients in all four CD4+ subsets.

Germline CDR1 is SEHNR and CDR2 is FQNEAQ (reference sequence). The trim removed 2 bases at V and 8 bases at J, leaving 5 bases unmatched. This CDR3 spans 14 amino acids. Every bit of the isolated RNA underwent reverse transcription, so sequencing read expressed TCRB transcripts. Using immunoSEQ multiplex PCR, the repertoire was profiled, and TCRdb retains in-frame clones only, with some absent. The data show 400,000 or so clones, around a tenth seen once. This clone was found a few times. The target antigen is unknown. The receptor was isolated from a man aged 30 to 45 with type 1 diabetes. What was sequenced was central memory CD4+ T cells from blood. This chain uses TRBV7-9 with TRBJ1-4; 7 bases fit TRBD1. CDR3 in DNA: TGTGCCAGCAGCTTACAGACAGGGAGAGAAAAACTGTTTTTT. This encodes CASSLQTGREKLFF. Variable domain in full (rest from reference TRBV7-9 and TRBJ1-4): DTGVSQNPRHKITKRGQNVTFRCDPISEHNRLYWYRQTLGQGPEFLTYFQNEAQLEKSRLLSDRFSAERPKGSFSTLEIQRTEQGDSAMYLCASSLQTGREKLFFGSGTQLSVL.